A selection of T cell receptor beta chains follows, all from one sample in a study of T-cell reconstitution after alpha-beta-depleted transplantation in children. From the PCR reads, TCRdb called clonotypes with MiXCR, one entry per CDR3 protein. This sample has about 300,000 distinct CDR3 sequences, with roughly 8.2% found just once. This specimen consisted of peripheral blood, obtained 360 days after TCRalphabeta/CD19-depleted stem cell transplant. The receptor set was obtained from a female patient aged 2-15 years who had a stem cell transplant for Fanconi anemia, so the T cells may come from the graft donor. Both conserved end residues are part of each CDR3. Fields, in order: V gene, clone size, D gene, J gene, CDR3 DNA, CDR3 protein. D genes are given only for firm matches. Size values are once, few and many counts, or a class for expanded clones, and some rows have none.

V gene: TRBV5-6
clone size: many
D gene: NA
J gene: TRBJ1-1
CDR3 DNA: TGTGCCAGCAGCTTTCAACGAAGGCTACAAGAAGCTTTCTTT
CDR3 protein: CASSFQRRLQEAFF

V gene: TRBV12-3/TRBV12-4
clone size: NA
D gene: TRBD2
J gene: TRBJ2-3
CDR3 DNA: TGTGCCAGCAGTTTGGGTCCCGAGCGGGGGGGAGCGGATACGCAGTATTTT
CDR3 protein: CASSLGPERGGADTQYF

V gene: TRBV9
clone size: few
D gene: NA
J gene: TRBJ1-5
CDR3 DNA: TGTGCCAGCAGCCCCGGGTCAGATCAGCCCCAGCATTTT
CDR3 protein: CASSPGSDQPQHF

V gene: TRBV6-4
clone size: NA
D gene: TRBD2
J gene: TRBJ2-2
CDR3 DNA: TGTGCCAGCAGTCGGTCAGCGGGAGTGAACACCGGGGAGCTGTTTTTT
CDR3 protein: CASSRSAGVNTGELFF

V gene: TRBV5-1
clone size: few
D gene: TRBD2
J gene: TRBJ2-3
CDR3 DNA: TGCGCCAGCAGCTTAGGACTAGCGGGAGAGGGTACGCAGTATTTT
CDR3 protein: CASSLGLAGEGTQYF

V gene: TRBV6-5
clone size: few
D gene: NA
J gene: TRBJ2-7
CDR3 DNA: TGTGCCAGCAGTCTACTGAGGGGGTGGAAGAACGAGCAGTACTTC
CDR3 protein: CASSLLRGWKNEQYF

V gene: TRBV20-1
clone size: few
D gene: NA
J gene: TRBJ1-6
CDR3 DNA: TGCAGTGCCTCCGGTCGATCACCCCTCCACTTT
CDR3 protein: CSASGRSPLHF

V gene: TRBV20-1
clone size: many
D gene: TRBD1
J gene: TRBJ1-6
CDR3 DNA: TGCAGTGCTAGAGATCAGGGGGCCTATAATTCACCCCTCCACTTT
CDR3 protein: CSARDQGAYNSPLHF

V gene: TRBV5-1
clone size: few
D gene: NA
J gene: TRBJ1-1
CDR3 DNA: TGCGCCAGCAGCTCTCAGGGAGGAATGAACACTGAAGCTTTCTTT
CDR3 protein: CASSSQGGMNTEAFF

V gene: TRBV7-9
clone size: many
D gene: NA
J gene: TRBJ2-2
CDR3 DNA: TGTGCCAGCAGCTTTGAGGACCTTAGCACCGGGGAGCTGTTTTTT
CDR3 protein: CASSFEDLSTGELFF

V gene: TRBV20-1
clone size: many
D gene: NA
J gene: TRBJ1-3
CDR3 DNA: TGCAGTGCTAGAGGGTGGGGGAGGGAAAACACCATATATTTT
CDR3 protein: CSARGWGRENTIYF

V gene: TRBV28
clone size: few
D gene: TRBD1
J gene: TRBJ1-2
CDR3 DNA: TGTGCCAGCAGTTTTGGGACAGGGGGCTTTGGCTACACCTTC
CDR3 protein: CASSFGTGGFGYTF

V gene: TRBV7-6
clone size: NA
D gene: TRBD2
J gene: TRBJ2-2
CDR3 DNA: TGTGCCAGCAGCCCCCGCGCCCTAGCGGGGGCCACCGTGGAGCTGTTTTTT
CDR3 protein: CASSPRALAGATVELFF

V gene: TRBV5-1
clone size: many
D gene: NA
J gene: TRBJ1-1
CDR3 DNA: TGCGCCAGCAGCTTGGCCGGGGGCCCCACTGAAGCTTTCTTT
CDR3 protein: CASSLAGGPTEAFF

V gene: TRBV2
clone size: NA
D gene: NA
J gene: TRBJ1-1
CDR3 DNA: TGTGCCAGCACAAGAGGTCTCCATGTGGGAACTGAAGCTTTCTTT
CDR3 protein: CASTRGLHVGTEAFF

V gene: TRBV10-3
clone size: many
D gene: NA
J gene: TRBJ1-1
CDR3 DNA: TGTGCCATCAGTGAAGGTTACAGTCGAATGAACACTGAAGCTTTCTTT
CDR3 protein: CAISEGYSRMNTEAFF

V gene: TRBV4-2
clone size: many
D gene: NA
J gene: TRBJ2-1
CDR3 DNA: TGTGCCAGCAGCCAAGCGGGCGGTTCCCTCTACAATGAGCAGTTCTTC
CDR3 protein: CASSQAGGSLYNEQFF

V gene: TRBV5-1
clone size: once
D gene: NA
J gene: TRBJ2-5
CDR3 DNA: TGCGCCAGCCGCTCGGGGGACGGGGAGACCCAGTACTTC
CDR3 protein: CASRSGDGETQYF

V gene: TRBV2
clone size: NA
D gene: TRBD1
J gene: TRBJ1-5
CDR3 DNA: TGTGCCAGCAGTCGACAGGGGGCAGCGGGGCCCCAGCATTTT
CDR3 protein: CASSRQGAAGPQHF

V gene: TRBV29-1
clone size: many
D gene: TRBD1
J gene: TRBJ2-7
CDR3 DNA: TGCAGCGTTGCAGGGGGCCCCTACGAGCAGTACTTC
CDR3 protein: CSVAGGPYEQYF

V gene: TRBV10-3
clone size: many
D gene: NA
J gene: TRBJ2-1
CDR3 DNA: TGTGCCATCAGTGGTGGCCTGGGTGAGCAGTTCTTC
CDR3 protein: CAISGGLGEQFF

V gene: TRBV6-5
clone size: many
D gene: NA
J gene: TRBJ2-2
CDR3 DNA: TGTGCCAGCAGTTACAAGGGCAGAACCGGGGAGCTGTTTTTT
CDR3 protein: CASSYKGRTGELFF

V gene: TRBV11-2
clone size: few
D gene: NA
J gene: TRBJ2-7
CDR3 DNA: TGTGCCAGCAGCCCCCGGAGGGAGCAGTACTTC
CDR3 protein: CASSPRREQYF

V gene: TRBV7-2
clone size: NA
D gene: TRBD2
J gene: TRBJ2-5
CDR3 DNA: TGTGCCAGCAGCTACGGACTAGCGGGGGGGCGAAAGACCCAGTACTTC
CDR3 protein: CASSYGLAGGRKTQYF

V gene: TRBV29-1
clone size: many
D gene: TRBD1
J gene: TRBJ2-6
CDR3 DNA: TGCAGCGTTGGGGACAGGTTCTCTGGGGCCAACGTCCTGACTTTC
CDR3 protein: CSVGDRFSGANVLTF

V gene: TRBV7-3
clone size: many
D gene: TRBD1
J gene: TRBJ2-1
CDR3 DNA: TGTGCCAGCAGCTCAAGACAGGGGGCCGAGCAGTTCTTC
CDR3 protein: CASSSRQGAEQFF

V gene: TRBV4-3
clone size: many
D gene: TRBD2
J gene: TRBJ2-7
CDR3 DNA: TGCGCCAGCAGCCAAGGTTGGGGGGGAGCGGGCGAGCAGTACTTC
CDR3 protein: CASSQGWGGAGEQYF

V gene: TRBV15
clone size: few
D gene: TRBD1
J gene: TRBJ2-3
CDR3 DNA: TGTGCCACCAGCATAACCGGGACAGGGTTCACAGATACGCAGTATTTT
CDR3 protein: CATSITGTGFTDTQYF

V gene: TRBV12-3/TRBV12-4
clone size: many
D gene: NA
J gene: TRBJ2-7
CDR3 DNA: TGTGCCAGCAGCCCGGGGGGCTCCTGGAGGGAGCAGTACTTC
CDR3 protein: CASSPGGSWREQYF

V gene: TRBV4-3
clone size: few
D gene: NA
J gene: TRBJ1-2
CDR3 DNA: TGCGCCAGCAGCCAAGATCTGGCAGGGAGAGGTTATGGCTACACCTTC
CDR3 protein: CASSQDLAGRGYGYTF

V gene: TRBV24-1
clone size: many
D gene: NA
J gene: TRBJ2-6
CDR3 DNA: TGTGCCACCCTTACACCTGGGGCCAACGTCCTGACTTTC
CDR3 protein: CATLTPGANVLTF

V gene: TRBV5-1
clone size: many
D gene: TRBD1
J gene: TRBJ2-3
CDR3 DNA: TGCGCCAGCAGCATGACAGGGGGAGGAGATACGCAGTATTTT
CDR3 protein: CASSMTGGGDTQYF

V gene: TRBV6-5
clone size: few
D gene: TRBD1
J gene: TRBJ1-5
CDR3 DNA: TGTGCCAGCAGTTACTCAGGGGGCAGCAATCAGCCCCAGCATTTT
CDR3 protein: CASSYSGGSNQPQHF